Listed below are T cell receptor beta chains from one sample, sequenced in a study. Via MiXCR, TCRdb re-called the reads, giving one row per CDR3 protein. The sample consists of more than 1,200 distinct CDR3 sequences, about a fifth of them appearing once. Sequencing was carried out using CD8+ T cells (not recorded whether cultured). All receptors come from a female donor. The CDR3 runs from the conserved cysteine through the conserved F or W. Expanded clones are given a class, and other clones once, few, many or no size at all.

CDR3 protein: CSVGQTSGQYF
clone size: .
V gene: TRBV29-1

CDR3 protein: CVSSFSANEQFF
clone size: .
V gene: TRBV27

CDR3 protein: CSARVGYEQYF
clone size: few
V gene: TRBV20-1

CDR3 protein: CASTPSTGQKFLGGTF
clone size: medium-sized
V gene: TRBV7-9

CDR3 protein: CASGDPGNQPQHF
clone size: .
V gene: TRBV6-1

CDR3 protein: CASRLAGGNYNEQFF
clone size: large
V gene: TRBV2

CDR3 protein: CASSQSQALAGDEQYF
clone size: medium-sized
V gene: TRBV3-1

CDR3 protein: CASGTSWCGANVLTF
clone size: medium-sized
V gene: TRBV21-1

CDR3 protein: CASRDGGRIDETQYF
clone size: medium-sized
V gene: TRBV25-1

CDR3 protein: CASSLGQGPSYEQYF
clone size: medium-sized
V gene: TRBV7-8

CDR3 protein: CSARETGRATNTGELFF
clone size: medium-sized
V gene: TRBV20-1

CDR3 protein: CASSQSNRANEQFF
clone size: .
V gene: TRBV16

CDR3 protein: CASGYNTEAFF
clone size: medium-sized
V gene: TRBV12-3/TRBV12-4

CDR3 protein: CASSFYGTDQETQYF
clone size: large
V gene: TRBV5-5

CDR3 protein: CASSLERDEQFF
clone size: medium-sized
V gene: TRBV11-2

CDR3 protein: CASKGVGYTF
clone size: medium-sized
V gene: TRBV6-2/TRBV6-3

CDR3 protein: CASRAGHGSPGGTQYF
clone size: few
V gene: TRBV27

CDR3 protein: CASSVGTSRTYEQYF
clone size: .
V gene: TRBV9

CDR3 protein: CSGSLGETQYF
clone size: large
V gene: TRBV20-1

CDR3 protein: CASRLAGAADTQYF
clone size: many
V gene: TRBV5-1

CDR3 protein: CASSFPGALNIQYF
clone size: medium-sized
V gene: TRBV28

CDR3 protein: CASSLSVGGIEQFF
clone size: medium-sized
V gene: TRBV27

CDR3 protein: CSATGAPTIDEQYF
clone size: large
V gene: TRBV20-1

CDR3 protein: CASSLGGQNSPLHF
clone size: medium-sized
V gene: TRBV27

CDR3 protein: CSVEDGAGGLWYTDTQYF
clone size: large
V gene: TRBV29-1

CDR3 protein: CASSWDPAGTYNEQFF
clone size: many
V gene: TRBV7-6

CDR3 protein: CASSQEKGITGELFF
clone size: medium-sized
V gene: TRBV14

CDR3 protein: CTSSLGSSGIRNEQFF
clone size: .
V gene: TRBV28

CDR3 protein: CSVVLDGRYEQYF
clone size: .
V gene: TRBV29-1

CDR3 protein: CASSQDRGSGGHEQFF
clone size: medium-sized
V gene: TRBV4-1

CDR3 protein: CASGHQAGEVNEQFF
clone size: .
V gene: TRBV4-2

CDR3 protein: CSVELRNEQFF
clone size: medium-sized
V gene: TRBV29-1

CDR3 protein: CASSLAGGHNSPLHF
clone size: large
V gene: TRBV7-6

CDR3 protein: CASSLGGNEQFF
clone size: medium-sized
V gene: TRBV5-1

CDR3 protein: CASSLTYGQYF
clone size: large
V gene: TRBV11-2

CDR3 protein: CASSQGRGGKNIQYF
clone size: large
V gene: TRBV4-1

CDR3 protein: CASRGTGGYYEQYF
clone size: few
V gene: TRBV5-8

CDR3 protein: CASSLLASGSFYNEQFF
clone size: .
V gene: TRBV5-1

CDR3 protein: CASSPGTVNTDTQYF
clone size: medium-sized
V gene: TRBV7-9

CDR3 protein: CASSLYSEMSGDQQYF
clone size: few
V gene: TRBV27

CDR3 protein: CAILPVFRNNEQFF
clone size: .
V gene: TRBV12-3/TRBV12-4

CDR3 protein: CASSPGGAGDEKLFF
clone size: .
V gene: TRBV12-3/TRBV12-4

CDR3 protein: CASSSGESGNTIYF
clone size: medium-sized
V gene: TRBV6-6

CDR3 protein: CSARGGGDLYEQYF
clone size: medium-sized
V gene: TRBV20-1

CDR3 protein: CASGTDRGTPYEQYF
clone size: few
V gene: TRBV5-4

CDR3 protein: CVSSLDPVDRNEQFF
clone size: .
V gene: TRBV7-8

CDR3 protein: CASSPSGVSYEQYF
clone size: medium-sized
V gene: TRBV7-7

CDR3 protein: CASSFQETQYF
clone size: medium-sized
V gene: TRBV5-6

CDR3 protein: CASSLIGRGTYEQYF
clone size: medium-sized
V gene: TRBV7-2

CDR3 protein: CASSRGAGELFF
clone size: large
V gene: TRBV12-3/TRBV12-4

CDR3 protein: CSALSGNQNYNEQFF
clone size: medium-sized
V gene: TRBV20-1

CDR3 protein: CAGSSRQNSGDTIYF
clone size: .
V gene: TRBV7-3